This TCR beta chain appears in the sequencing data of a study of chemoradiotherapy in HPV16-positive cancers. Looking at the study overall: Functional T-cell assays on a couple of HPV16-positive patients' cells defined candidate HPV-specific clones and common TCR motifs. Study conclusions and caveats: Candidate HPV-specific clones and E7-related TCR motifs grew in tumor during treatment.

Sequenced by immunoSEQ multiplex PCR; TCRdb stores in-frame clones only, minus some. The sample consists of 13,000 or so clones, roughly 63% of them appearing once. Germline V gene lookup returns CDR1 DFQATT and CDR2 SNEGSKA (reference sequence). CDR3 length: 11 amino acids. Trimming pared 8 bases from V and 2 bases from J, leaving 9 bases between. On this clone itself: Its antigen is still unknown.

Sample collection occurred from a patient who underwent chemoradiotherapy. The source is a human donor with HPV-associated anogenital cancer. The chain employs TRBV20-1 and TRBJ2-5; D is possibly TRBD1 (6 bases). The CDR3 nucleotides read TGCAGTTGGGGGACACAAGAGACCCAGTACTTC. This codes for CSWGTQETQYF.